This T cell receptor (beta chain) stems from a study of T-cell memory formation after mild COVID-19. Background on the study: Largely donor-specific sequence clusters came from a couple of donors.

This clonotype turned up a few times. Its antigen remains unknown. Overall study results and limits: There was a balanced CD4/CD8 profile in clones contracting day 15 to 85, and later expanders leaned CD4+. Those CD4+ clones that contracted were mainly in CM and EM (CD8+ ones in EMRA).

Sample barcodes and UMIs were carried by the TCR alpha and TCR beta cDNA libraries that 5'RACE generated with constant-segment primers. TCRdb used MiXCR to reprocess the 5' RACE reads, holding one entry per CDR3 protein. The repertoire holds 350,000 to 450,000 distinct CDR3 sequences, with 13% to 15% as singletons. The germline gives CDR1 LGHNA, CDR2 YNFKEQ. With 1 base removed from V and 5 bases from J, the gap between germline ends came to 5 bases. The CDR3 runs to 13 residues. The rearrangement links TRBV4-2 to TRBJ2-2; no clear D gene. Sequenced sample: PBMCs or a T cell subset sorted from them (not recorded which). The sequence derives from a man between 18 and 29 years old who had mild COVID-19 (a few samples of this study predate the infection). Cell type and time point are not known. CDR3 region: CASSQGVTGELFF. The CDR3 bases are TGTGCCAGCAGCCAAGGAGTGACCGGGGAGCTGTTTTTT.